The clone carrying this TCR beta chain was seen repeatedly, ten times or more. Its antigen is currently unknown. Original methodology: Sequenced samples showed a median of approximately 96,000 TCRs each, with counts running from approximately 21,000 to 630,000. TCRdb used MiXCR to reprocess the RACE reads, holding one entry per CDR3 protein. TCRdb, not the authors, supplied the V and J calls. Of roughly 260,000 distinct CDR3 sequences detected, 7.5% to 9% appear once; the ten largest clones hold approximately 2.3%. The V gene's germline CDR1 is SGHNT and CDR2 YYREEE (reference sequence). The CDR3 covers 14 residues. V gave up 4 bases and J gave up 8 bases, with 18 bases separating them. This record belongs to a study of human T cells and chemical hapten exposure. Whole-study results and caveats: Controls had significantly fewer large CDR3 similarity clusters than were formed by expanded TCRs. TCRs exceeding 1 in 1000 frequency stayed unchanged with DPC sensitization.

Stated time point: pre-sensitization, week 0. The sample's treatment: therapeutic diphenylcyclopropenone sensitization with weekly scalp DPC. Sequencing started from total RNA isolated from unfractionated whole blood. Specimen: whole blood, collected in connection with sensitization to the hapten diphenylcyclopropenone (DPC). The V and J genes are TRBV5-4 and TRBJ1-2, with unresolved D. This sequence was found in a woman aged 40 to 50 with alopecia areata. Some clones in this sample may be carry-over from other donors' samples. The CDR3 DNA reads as TGTGCCAGCAGCCCCCTAGAGACACCCTGGGGCTACACCTTC. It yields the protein CASSPLETPWGYTF.